This is a list of T cell receptor beta chains from one sample in a study of blood T cell repertoires in COVID-19. Measured with immunoSEQ multiplex PCR; TCRdb has only the in-frame clones, and not every one. The sample contains approximately 51,000 clones, 91% of which appear only once. The material sequenced was peripheral blood. All receptors derive from a man between 65 and 85 years old with active COVID-19. The CDR3 runs from the conserved cysteine through the conserved F or W. The D gene is left open where the match is weak.

V gene	D gene	J gene	CDR3 DNA	CDR3 protein
TRBV30	NA	TRBJ1-5	TGTGCCTGGGCTCAGGGTGGTCGACAGCCCCAGCATTTT	CAWAQGGRQPQHF
TRBV5-4	NA	TRBJ1-1	TGTGCCAGCAGCTTGGAAACAAAGAACACTGAAGCTTTCTTT	CASSLETKNTEAFF
TRBV6-5	TRBD1	TRBJ2-7	TGTGCCAGCAGCTCGGACAGGGGCTCCTACGAGCAGTACTTC	CASSSDRGSYEQYF
TRBV2	NA	TRBJ1-5	TGTGCCAGCAGTGCGGGGGAGCGAATCAATCAGCCCCAGCATTTT	CASSAGERINQPQHF
TRBV7-2	TRBD2	TRBJ2-3	TGTGCCAGCAGCCTTAATGGCCCAGCGGGAAGCACAGATACGCAGTATTTT	CASSLNGPAGSTDTQYF
TRBV4-3	NA	TRBJ2-5	TGCGCCAGCAGCCTAGGAACAGGGTTGGGGGAGACCCAGTACTTC	CASSLGTGLGETQYF
TRBV19	TRBD1	TRBJ2-1	TGTGCCAGTAGGCCCAAACACGAGACAGGGGACGAGCAGTTCTTC	CASRPKHETGDEQFF
TRBV24-1	TRBD1	TRBJ2-1	TGTGCCACCAGTGGGGGACAGGGGGTTAAGGATGAGCAGTTCTTC	CATSGGQGVKDEQFF
TRBV7-6	NA	TRBJ1-3	TGTGCCAGCAGCTTGAATTCAGGCCCCTCTGGAAACACCATATATTTT	CASSLNSGPSGNTIYF
TRBV5-1	NA	TRBJ1-4	TGCGCCAGCAGCCCGGGTGCAACTAATGAAAAACTGTTTTTT	CASSPGATNEKLFF